A single sample is the source of the 8 T cell receptor beta chains below, sequenced in a study of cytomegalovirus exposure and HLA in healthy donors. This table comes from immunoSEQ multiplex PCR, and its TCRdb copy is limited to in-frame clones, with some not included. Among 85,000 to 95,000 clones, roughly 97% were seen once, and the ten largest hold roughly 0.8%. The sequencing input was PBMCs. These TCRs come from a man younger than 35 in good health and CMV-seronegative.

The J gene is TRBJ2-7, the V gene TRBV6-4; 16 nucleotides line up with TRBD2. The V gene's germline CDR1 is MRHNA and CDR2 SNTAGT. The length of the CDR3 is 17 residues. Trimming cost V 10 bases and J 2 bases; bases outside gene matches: 11. DNA for the CDR3: TGTGCCAACACGACATCGGGACTAGCGGGAGGGCCCTACGAGCAGTACGTC. It translates to CANTTSGLAGGPYEQYV.

V usage is TRBV28 and J usage is TRBJ1-5; D unresolved. The CDR3 runs to 16 residues. Germline values: CDR1 MDHEN, CDR2 SYDVKM. Trimming stripped 2 bases from V and 1 base from J, with 12 bases between. CDR3 amino acids: CASSLGSGGSNQPQHF. The CDR3 DNA sequence: TGTGCCAGCAGTTTAGGGTCGGGTGGAAGCAATCAGCCCCAGCATTTT.

This clone was seen just once. J is TRBJ2-1 and V is TRBV5-5; 7 nucleotides agree with TRBD2. CDR3 length equals 16 residues. CDR1 and CDR2 from the germline V gene are SGHKS and YYEKEE (reference sequence). Trimming cost V 2 bases and J 8 bases; bases outside gene matches: 13. CDR3 loop: CASSFGISGMGDEQFF. The CDR3 DNA follows: TGTGCCAGCAGCTTCGGTATCAGCGGGATGGGAGATGAGCAGTTCTTC.

The table lists this clone with a count of one. The chain uses TRBV7-6 and TRBJ2-1, with 9 bases matching TRBD2. V shed 3 bases, J shed 8 bases, and the junction held 8 bases outside the gene matches. The CDR3 has 15 residues. The germline CDR1 and CDR2 sequences are SGHVS and FNYEAQ. In DNA form, the CDR3 reads TGTGCCAGCAGCTTTCTTGCGGGAGGGGGGGATGAGCAGTTCTTC. Residues: CASSFLAGGGDEQFF.

On this clone: Lacking the conserved final phenylalanine or tryptophan, this CDR3 likely reflects a read error. The DNA is left out, because the CDR3 cannot be placed on it with certainty; the CDR3 is given as TCRdb lists it. This chain uses TRBV6-6 with TRBJ1-1. The CDR3 spans 10 amino acids, including both terminal residues. Per germline, CDR1 MNHNY and CDR2 SVGAGI (reference sequence). The CDR3 sequence: CASSSPDTIV.

This clone has just one count. V is TRBV5-1 and J is TRBJ1-1; 9 nucleotides align to TRBD1. The CDR3 is 16 amino acids. CDR1 is SGHRS and CDR2 is YFSETQ in the germline V gene. V trimming: 4 bases; J trimming: 4 bases; junction bases outside the gene matches: 11. This CDR3 is CASSKRTGEASTEAFF. The CDR3 nucleotides read TGCGCCAGCAGCAAAAGGACAGGGGAGGCGTCCACTGAAGCTTTCTTT.

The V gene is TRBV6-6, the J gene TRBJ2-2; D perhaps matches TRBD1 (6 bases). The CDR3 is 16 amino acids. V was pared by 5 bases and J by 1 base, with 14 bases between. Germline V lookup: CDR1 MNHNY, CDR2 SVGAGI (reference sequence). This chain's CDR3 is CASSILGQMNTGELFF. The DNA of the CDR3 is TGTGCCAGCAGTATACTAGGACAGATGAACACCGGGGAGCTGTTTTTT.

The chain joins TRBV27 to TRBJ2-1; 12 bases are a match to TRBD2. Trimming at V came to 0 bases and at J to 8 bases, leaving 2 bases not matched to a gene. The germline V gene has CDR1 MNHEY and CDR2 SMNVEV (reference sequence). This CDR3 has 15 amino acids. CDR3: CASSLSWTSGDEQFF. The CDR3 coding sequence is TGTGCCAGCAGTTTATCGTGGACTAGCGGGGATGAGCAGTTCTTC.